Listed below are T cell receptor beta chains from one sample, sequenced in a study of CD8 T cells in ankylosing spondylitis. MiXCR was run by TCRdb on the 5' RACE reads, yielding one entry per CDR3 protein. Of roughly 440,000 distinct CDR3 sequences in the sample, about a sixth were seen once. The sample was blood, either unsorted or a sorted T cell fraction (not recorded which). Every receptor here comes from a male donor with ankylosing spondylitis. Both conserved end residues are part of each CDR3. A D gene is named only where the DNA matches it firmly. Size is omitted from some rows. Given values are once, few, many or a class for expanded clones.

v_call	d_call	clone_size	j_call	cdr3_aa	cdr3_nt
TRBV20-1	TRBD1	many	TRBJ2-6	CSARDDRAGANVLTF	TGCAGTGCTAGAGATGACAGGGCTGGGGCCAACGTCCTGACTTTC
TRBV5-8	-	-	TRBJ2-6	CASSAAGPGANVLTF	TGTGCCAGCAGCGCTGCAGGGCCTGGGGCCAACGTCCTGACTTTC
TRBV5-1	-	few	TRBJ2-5	CASRPVADGQETQYF	TGCGCCAGCAGACCCGTGGCGGACGGCCAAGAGACCCAGTACTTC
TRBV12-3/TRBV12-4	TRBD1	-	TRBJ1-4	CASSLRGRTNEKLFF	TGTGCCAGCAGTTTAAGGGGGCGGACTAATGAAAAACTGTTTTTT
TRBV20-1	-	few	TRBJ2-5	CSTGQGGEETQYF	TGCAGTACTGGACAGGGAGGGGAGGAGACCCAGTACTTC
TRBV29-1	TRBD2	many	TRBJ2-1	CSVDTGGNEQFF	TGCAGCGTTGATACGGGGGGAAATGAGCAGTTCTTC
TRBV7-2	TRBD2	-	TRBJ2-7	CASSLAPTSGRGYEQYF	TGTGCCAGCAGCTTAGCTCCTACTAGCGGGAGGGGGTACGAGCAGTACTTC
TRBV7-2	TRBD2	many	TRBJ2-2	CASRPPSAGTGELFF	TGTGCCAGCCGCCCCCCATCAGCGGGGACCGGGGAGCTGTTTTTT
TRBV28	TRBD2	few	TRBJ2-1	CASSPGLAGVAEQFF	TGTGCCAGCAGTCCGGGACTAGCGGGAGTCGCTGAGCAGTTCTTC
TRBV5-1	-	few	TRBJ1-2	CASRTDPSYGYTF	TGCGCCAGCAGGACAGACCCTTCCTATGGCTACACCTTC
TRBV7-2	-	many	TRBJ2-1	CASSREGTGYNEQFF	TGTGCCAGCAGCCGAGAAGGGACTGGTTACAATGAGCAGTTCTTC
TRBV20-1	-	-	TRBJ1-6	CSARDRTTNSPLHF	TGCAGTGCTAGAGATAGGACAACCAATTCACCCCTCCACTTT
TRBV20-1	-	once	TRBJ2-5	CSARDQGKETQYF	TGCAGTGCTAGAGATCAGGGTAAAGAGACCCAGTACTTC
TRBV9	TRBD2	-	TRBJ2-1	CASSVGDGRATEQFF	TGTGCCAGCAGCGTAGGGGACGGGAGGGCCACTGAGCAGTTCTTC
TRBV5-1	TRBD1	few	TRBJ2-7	CASSLGTGGSLDEQYF	TGCGCCAGCAGCTTGGGGACAGGGGGCTCCCTCGATGAGCAGTACTTC
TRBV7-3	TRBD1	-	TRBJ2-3	CASSHRGRRADTQYF	TGTGCCAGCAGCCACAGGGGGCGACGCGCAGATACGCAGTATTTT
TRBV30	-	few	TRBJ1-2	CAWSVRGGYTF	TGTGCCTGGAGTGTAAGGGGAGGCTACACCTTC
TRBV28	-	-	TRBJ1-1	CASSPPGPVGPQNTEAFF	TGTGCCAGCAGCCCTCCGGGGCCTGTGGGACCGCAAAACACTGAAGCTTTCTTT
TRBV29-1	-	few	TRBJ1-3	CSVVGGGSGNTIYF	TGCAGCGTTGTAGGGGGGGGCTCTGGAAACACCATATATTTT
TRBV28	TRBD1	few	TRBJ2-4	CASSPSGQGGIQYF	TGTGCCAGCAGCCCTTCAGGACAGGGTGGCATTCAGTACTTC
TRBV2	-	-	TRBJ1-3	CASRITGSPGNTIYF	TGTGCCAGCAGAATTACAGGGTCACCTGGAAACACCATATATTTT
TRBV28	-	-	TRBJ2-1	CASTEAGTGSYNEQFF	TGTGCCAGCACCGAGGCTGGTACCGGCTCCTACAATGAGCAGTTCTTC
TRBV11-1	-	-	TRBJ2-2	CASSLTSFPSGELFF	TGTGCCAGCAGCTTAACCTCCTTTCCGTCCGGGGAGCTGTTTTTT
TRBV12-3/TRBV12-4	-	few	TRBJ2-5	CASSFPGLVTQYF	TGTGCCAGCAGTTTCCCGGGGCTAGTGACCCAGTACTTC
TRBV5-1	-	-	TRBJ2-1	CASRLAGYEQFF	TGCGCCAGCAGGCTAGCCGGCTATGAGCAGTTCTTC
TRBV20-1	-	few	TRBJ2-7	CSARRRGQTYEQYF	TGCAGTGCTAGACGGCGGGGACAGACCTACGAGCAGTACTTC
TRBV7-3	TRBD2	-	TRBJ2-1	CASSPGGAGYNEQFF	TGTGCCAGCAGCCCCGGGGGGGCGGGTTACAATGAGCAGTTCTTC
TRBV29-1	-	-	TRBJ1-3	CSVVQDSGNTIYF	TGCAGCGTTGTACAGGACTCTGGAAACACCATATATTTT
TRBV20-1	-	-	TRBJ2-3	CSAIGPKGDTQYF	TGCAGTGCTATAGGCCCCAAAGGGGATACGCAGTATTTT
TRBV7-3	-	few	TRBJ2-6	CASSLRVGFEANVLTF	TGTGCCAGCAGCTTACGGGTGGGATTTGAGGCCAACGTCCTGACTTTC
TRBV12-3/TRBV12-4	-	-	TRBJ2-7	CASSRQPAYEQYF	TGTGCCAGCAGTCGACAGCCTGCCTACGAGCAGTACTTC
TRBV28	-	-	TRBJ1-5	CASRGDVTYIKPQHF	TGTGCCAGCAGGGGGGACGTGACGTATATCAAGCCCCAGCATTTT
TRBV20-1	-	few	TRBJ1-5	CSARDDYRESNQPQHF	TGCAGTGCTAGAGATGATTACAGAGAAAGCAATCAGCCCCAGCATTTT
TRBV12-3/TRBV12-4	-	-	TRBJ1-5	CASTAGARGYSNQPQHF	TGTGCCAGCACCGCGGGGGCCAGGGGTTATAGCAATCAGCCCCAGCATTTT
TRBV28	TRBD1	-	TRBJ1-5	CASSLVDRGSRQPQHF	TGTGCCAGCAGTTTGGTAGACAGGGGAAGTAGACAGCCCCAGCATTTT
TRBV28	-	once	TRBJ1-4	CASSLGGARLGEKLFF	TGTGCCAGCAGTCTGGGGGGGGCGCGTCTAGGGGAAAAACTGTTTTTT
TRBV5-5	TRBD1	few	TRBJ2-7	CASSRRDRGLDEQYF	TGTGCCAGCAGCAGACGGGACAGGGGGCTGGACGAGCAGTACTTC
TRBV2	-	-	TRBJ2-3	CASSARNTQYF	TGTGCCAGCAGTGCAAGAAATACGCAGTATTTT
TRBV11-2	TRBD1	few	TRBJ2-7	CASRYSGGEGEQYF	TGTGCCAGCAGATACTCAGGGGGCGAGGGCGAGCAGTACTTC
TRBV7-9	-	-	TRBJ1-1	CASSLGGSLGEAFF	TGTGCCAGCAGCCTGGGGGGGTCCTTGGGCGAAGCTTTCTTT
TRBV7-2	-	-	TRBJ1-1	CASSPTPTAEAFF	TGTGCCAGCAGCCCCACACCCACCGCTGAAGCTTTCTTT
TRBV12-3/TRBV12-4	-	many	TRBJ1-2	CASSSRGGYGYTF	TGTGCCAGCAGTTCCAGGGGTGGCTATGGCTACACCTTC
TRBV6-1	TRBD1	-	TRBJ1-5	CASSESGDSYNQPQHF	TGTGCCAGCAGTGAAAGCGGGGACAGCTACAATCAGCCCCAGCATTTT
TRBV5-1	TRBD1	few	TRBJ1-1	CASSLVDRGFTEAFF	TGCGCCAGCAGCTTGGTTGACAGGGGTTTCACTGAAGCTTTCTTT
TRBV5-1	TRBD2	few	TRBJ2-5	CASSPRTSGFQETQYF	TGCGCCAGCAGCCCCAGGACTAGCGGGTTCCAAGAGACCCAGTACTTC
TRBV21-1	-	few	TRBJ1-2	CASSAGQGAGYGYTF	TGTGCCAGCAGCGCGGGACAGGGGGCAGGTTATGGCTACACCTTC
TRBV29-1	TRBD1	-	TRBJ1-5	CSCGGDSVSSQHF	TGCAGCTGTGGCGGGGACAGTGTTTCTTCCCAGCATTTT
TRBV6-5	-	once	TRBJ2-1	CASSYSEGTHNEQFF	TGTGCCAGCAGTTACTCGGAGGGGACCCACAATGAGCAGTTCTTC
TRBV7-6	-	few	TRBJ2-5	CASSSAFSLVAQETQYF	TGTGCCAGCAGCTCCGCGTTCTCTCTGGTAGCGCAAGAGACCCAGTACTTC
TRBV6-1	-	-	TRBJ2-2	CASRTGSANTGELFF	TGTGCCAGCAGAACAGGGTCGGCGAACACCGGGGAGCTGTTTTTT
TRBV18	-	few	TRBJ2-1	CASSPPGSSEQFF	TGTGCCAGCTCACCACCAGGGTCTTCTGAGCAGTTCTTC
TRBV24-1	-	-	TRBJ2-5	CATSDSDYTVRETQYF	TGTGCCACCAGTGATTCCGACTACACCGTGAGGGAGACCCAGTACTTC
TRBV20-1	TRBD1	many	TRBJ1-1	CSASEGAGNTEAFF	TGCAGTGCTAGTGAGGGGGCCGGGAACACTGAAGCTTTCTTT
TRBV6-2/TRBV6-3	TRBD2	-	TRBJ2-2	CASSYPLKRELVGELFF	TGTGCCAGCAGTTACCCCCTAAAGCGGGAGTTGGTCGGGGAGCTGTTTTTT